This TCR beta chain was identified in a study of post-analysis software for immune sequencing data. Findings and caveats of the study: Controls showed significantly higher normalized Chao1 diversity than did multiple sclerosis patients. With F measure, samples from one preparation batch clustered together strongly.

cDNA libraries of TCR beta carried unique molecular identifiers. When about 0.9 to 11 million T cells were used, they gave hundreds of thousands of cDNA molecules. MiXCR, applied by TCRdb to the PCR reads, yields one record per CDR3 protein. This sample has under 650,000 distinct CDR3 sequences, with about 44% found just once. For this clonotype: Its antigen is not identified. At one of its ends the junction is not consistent with the germline gene, which may arise from a read error.

The specimen was blood. This clonotype was obtained from a girl between 5 and 17 years old with multiple sclerosis.

CDR3 nucleotide sequence: TGTGCCGGCAGCTTAGGCTGGACAGGACCTTCCTACGAGCAGTACTTC. Translating gives CAGSLGWTGPSYEQYF. The rearrangement links TRBV7-2 to TRBJ2-7, with TRBD1 matching over 7 bases. The CDR3 totals 16 residues. Germline CDR1 is SGHTA and CDR2 is FQGNSA. The full variable domain, completed using reference TRBV7-2 and TRBJ2-7, is GAGVSQSPSNKVTEKGKDVELRCDPISGHTALYWYRQSLGQGLEFLIYFQGNSAPDKSGLPSDRFSAERTGGSVSTLTIQRTQQEDSAVYLCAGSLGWTGPSYEQYFGPGTRLTVT.